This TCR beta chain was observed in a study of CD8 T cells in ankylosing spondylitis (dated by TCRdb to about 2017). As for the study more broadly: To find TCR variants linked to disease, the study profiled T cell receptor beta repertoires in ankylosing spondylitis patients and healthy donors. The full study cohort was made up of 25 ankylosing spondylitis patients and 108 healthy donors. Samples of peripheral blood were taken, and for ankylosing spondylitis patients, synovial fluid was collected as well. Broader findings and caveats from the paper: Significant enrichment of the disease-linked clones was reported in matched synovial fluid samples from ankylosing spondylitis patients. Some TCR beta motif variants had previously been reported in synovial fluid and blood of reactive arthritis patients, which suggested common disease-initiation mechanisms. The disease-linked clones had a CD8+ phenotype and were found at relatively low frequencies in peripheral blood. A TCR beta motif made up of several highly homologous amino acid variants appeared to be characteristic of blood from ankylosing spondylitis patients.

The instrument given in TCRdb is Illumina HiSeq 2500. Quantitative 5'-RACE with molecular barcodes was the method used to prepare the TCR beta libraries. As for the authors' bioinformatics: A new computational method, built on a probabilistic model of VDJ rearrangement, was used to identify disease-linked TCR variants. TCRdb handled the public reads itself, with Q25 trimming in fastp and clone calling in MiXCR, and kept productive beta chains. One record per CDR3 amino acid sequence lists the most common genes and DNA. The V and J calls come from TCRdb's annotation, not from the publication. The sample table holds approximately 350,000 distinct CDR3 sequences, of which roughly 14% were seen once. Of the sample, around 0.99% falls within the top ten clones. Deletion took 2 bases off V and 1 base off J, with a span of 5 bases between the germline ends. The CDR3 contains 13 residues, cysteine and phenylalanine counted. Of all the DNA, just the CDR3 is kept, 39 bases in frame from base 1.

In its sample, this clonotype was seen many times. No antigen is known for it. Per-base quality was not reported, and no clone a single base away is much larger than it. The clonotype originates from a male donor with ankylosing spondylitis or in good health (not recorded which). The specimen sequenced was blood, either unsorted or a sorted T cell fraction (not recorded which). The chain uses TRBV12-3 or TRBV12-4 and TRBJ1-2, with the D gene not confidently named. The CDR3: CASSLLNNYGYTF. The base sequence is TGTGCCAGCAGTTTATTGAATAACTATGGCTACACCTTC.